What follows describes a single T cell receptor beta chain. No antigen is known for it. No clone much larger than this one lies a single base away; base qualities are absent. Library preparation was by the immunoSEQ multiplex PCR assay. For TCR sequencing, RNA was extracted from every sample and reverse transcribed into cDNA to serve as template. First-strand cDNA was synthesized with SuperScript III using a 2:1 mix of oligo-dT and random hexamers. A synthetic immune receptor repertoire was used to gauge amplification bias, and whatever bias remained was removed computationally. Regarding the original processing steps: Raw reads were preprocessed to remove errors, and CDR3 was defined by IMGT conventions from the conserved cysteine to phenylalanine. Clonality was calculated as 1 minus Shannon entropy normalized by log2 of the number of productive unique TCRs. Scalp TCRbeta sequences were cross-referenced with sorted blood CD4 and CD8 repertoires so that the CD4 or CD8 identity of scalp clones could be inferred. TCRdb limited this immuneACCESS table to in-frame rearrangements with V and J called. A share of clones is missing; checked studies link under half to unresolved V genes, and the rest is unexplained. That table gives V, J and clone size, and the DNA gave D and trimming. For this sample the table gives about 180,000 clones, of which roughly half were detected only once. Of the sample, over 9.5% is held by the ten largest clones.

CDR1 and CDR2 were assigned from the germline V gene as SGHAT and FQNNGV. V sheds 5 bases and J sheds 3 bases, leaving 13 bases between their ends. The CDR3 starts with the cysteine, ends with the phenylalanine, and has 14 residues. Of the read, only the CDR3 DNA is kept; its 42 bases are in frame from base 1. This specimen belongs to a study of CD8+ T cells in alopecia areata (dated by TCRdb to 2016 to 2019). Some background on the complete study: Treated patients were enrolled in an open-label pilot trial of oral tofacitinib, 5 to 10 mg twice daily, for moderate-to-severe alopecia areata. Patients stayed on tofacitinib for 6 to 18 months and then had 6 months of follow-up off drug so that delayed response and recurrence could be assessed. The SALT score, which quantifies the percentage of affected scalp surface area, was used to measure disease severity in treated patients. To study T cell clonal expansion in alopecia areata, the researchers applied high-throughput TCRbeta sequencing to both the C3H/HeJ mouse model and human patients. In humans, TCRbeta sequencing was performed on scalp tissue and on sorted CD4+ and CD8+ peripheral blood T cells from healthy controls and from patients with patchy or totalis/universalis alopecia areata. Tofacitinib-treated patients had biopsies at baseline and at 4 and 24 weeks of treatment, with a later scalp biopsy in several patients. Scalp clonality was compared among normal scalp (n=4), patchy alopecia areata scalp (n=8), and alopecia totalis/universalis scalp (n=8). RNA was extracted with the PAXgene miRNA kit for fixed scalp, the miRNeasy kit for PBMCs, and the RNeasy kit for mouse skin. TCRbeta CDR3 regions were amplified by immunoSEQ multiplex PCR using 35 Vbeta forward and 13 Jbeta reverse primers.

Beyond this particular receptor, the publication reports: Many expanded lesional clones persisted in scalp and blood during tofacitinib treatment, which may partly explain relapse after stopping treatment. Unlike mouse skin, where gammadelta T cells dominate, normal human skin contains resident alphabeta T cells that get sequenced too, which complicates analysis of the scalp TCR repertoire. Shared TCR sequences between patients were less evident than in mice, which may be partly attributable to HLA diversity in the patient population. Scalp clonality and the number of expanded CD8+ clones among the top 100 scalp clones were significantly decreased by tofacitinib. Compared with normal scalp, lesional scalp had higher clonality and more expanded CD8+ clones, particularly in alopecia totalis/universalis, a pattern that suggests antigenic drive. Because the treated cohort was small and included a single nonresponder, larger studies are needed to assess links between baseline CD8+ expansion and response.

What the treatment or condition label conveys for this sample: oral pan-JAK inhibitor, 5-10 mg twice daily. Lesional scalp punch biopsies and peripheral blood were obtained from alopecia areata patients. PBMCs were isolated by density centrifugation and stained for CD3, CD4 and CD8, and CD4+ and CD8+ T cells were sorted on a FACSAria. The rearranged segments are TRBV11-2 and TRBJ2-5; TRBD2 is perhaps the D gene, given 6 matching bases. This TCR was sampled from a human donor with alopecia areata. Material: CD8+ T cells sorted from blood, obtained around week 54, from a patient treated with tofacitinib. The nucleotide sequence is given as TGTGCCAGCAGCCTCTCAGGCGGGGAAGAGACCCAGTACTTC. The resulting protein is CASSLSGGEETQYF.